This T cell receptor beta chain was identified during a study of regulatory T cells in long-lasting Graves disease (dated by TCRdb to about 2021). Study-level background: To count as having persistent Graves' disease, a patient had to have received antithyroid drug treatment for over 5 years with TSH receptor autoantibodies remaining persistently positive. On average, persistent Graves' disease patients in the clinical cohort had been on antithyroid drugs for about 10 years. This study used TCR sequencing and RNA sequencing of peripheral blood to compare persistent Graves' disease patients against newly diagnosed Graves' disease patients. A total of roughly 35 samples underwent TCR sequencing, from about 13 patients with persistent Graves' disease and approximately 20 patients with newly diagnosed Graves' disease. The study took place in China and was registered as a clinical trial. The study at large found these results: Peripheral blood alone was examined, since thyroid tissue, which constituted the primary lesion, could not be accessed. The authors noted that the small sample size was a limitation that may lower accuracy. Persistent Graves' disease patients showed lower TCR Shannon entropy and fewer highly expanded clones than newly diagnosed patients, suggesting clonal expansion. Sequencing and analysis were limited to the TCR beta chain. TRBV28, TRBJ1-2 and TRBJ2-5 were preferentially used in persistent disease, while TRBV20-1 and TRBJ2-1 were favored in newly diagnosed disease. More public clonotypes were shared among persistent patients (approximately 3,000) than among newly diagnosed patients (more than 900).

The cysteine opens and the phenylalanine closes a CDR3 of 15 amino acids. The retained sequence is limited to the CDR3, 45 bases, with the frame set at the first base. V is trimmed back by 8 bases and J by 4 bases, and the junction contains 10 bases that no gene match accounts for. CDR1 is given as LNHDA and CDR2 as SQIVND, both from the germline V gene (reference sequence). Per the publication, the time point label means: persistent/refractory GD, antithyroid drugs over 5 years with positive TRAb. For both TCR sequencing and RNA sequencing, RNA was extracted from PBMCs in TRIzol. The diagnosis of Graves' disease was made according to American Thyroid Association guidelines. The patients came from an endocrinology department in Xi'an, China. From each patient, around 8.3 milliliters of peripheral blood was collected into an EDTA anticoagulant tube. PBMCs were isolated by Ficoll Paque Plus density gradient separation without further T cell sorting. An Agilent 2100 Bioanalyzer and agarose gel were used to check RNA quality, while a NanoDrop 2000 measured RNA concentration.

Concerning this clonotype: Its binding antigen is unknown. Nothing much larger sits one base from this clone, and base qualities are not available.

The library was produced with multiplex PCR. These reads were obtained on an Illumina HiSeq 4000. iRepertoire HTBI primers and Arm-PCR amplification of CDR3 regions were used to construct TCR beta libraries. Gel purification was performed on PCR products prior to sequencing. Processing in the source paper ran as follows. Gene usage analysis of CDR3 amino acid clonotypes relied on the approximately 62 TRBV and fewer than 15 TRBJ segments identified across samples. COPE and FqMerger were used to merge filtered high-quality paired reads into contigs. BLAST was used to align contigs to IMGT TRBV, TRBD and TRBJ reference genes, and CDR3 was defined according to IMGT. Any clonotype with a frequency above 0.1% was counted as a highly expanded clone. Repertoire diversity was measured by Shannon entropy, and V-J evenness by the Gini coefficient. A clonotype was considered public if more than one individual shared it. TCRdb handled the public reads itself, with Q25 trimming in fastp and clone calling in MiXCR, and kept productive beta chains. Entries that share a CDR3 protein sequence are merged under the most common genes and DNA. TCRdb assigned the V and J calls; the authors' analysis was not used. The sample table holds about 430,000 distinct CDR3 sequences, of which roughly 23% were seen once. The top ten clonotypes cover 14% of the sample.

The sample was peripheral blood mononuclear cells (PBMCs), taken when the disease was refractory, from a patient treated with antithyroid drugs. The clonotype originates from a female donor with Graves disease. The V gene is TRBV19 and the J gene is TRBJ1-1, with 10 bases in between that match TRBD1. The DNA reads as follows: TGTGCCAGTCTTAAGACAGGGGGCGGGCGCACTGAAGCTTTCTTT. Translated, this is CASLKTGGGRTEAFF.